These 29 T cell receptor beta chains came from one sample sequenced in a study of blood T cells in healthy people across ages. Next came a second PCR, run for about 7 to 11 cycles, which used a sample-barcoded 5' primer along with a J-beta primer mix. Via MiXCR, TCRdb re-called the 5' RACE reads, giving one row per CDR3 protein. The sample carries around 1.5 million distinct CDR3 sequences, almost 60% recorded once. The sequenced sample was blood. All receptors come from a man aged 18 to 29 in good health.

This chain connects TRBV27 to TRBJ2-7; TRBD2 might be the D (6 bases). The CDR3 is 16 residues long. V was trimmed by 2 bases and J by 7 bases, leaving 21 bases between them. Germline CDR1 is MNHEY and CDR2 is SMNVEV (reference sequence). CDR3 coding DNA: TGTGCCAGCAGTTTAGGGGGGACCACAATGGGCAATGAGCAGTACTTC. It is translated as CASSLGGTTMGNEQYF.

The chain couples TRBV20-1 to TRBJ2-1; D could derive from TRBD1 or TRBD2 (5 bases each). The CDR3 is 13 residues long. Germline values: CDR1 DFQATT, CDR2 SNEGSKA (reference sequence). The V and J ends lost 3 bases and 7 bases respectively, with 13 bases between them. The CDR3, as DNA: TGCAGTGCTAGTGGGGGTGGACGGAATGAGCAGTTCTTC. As protein: CSASGGGRNEQFF.

This clonotype was recorded once. V is TRBV7-9 and J is TRBJ2-1; D remains unclear. The germline gives CDR1 SEHNR, CDR2 FQNEAQ (reference sequence). This CDR3 spans 18 amino acids. V dropped 4 bases and J dropped 0 bases, with 19 bases sitting between them. DNA of the CDR3: TGTGCCAGCAGCTCGACCCATACTCTGGGTAACTCCTACAATGAGCAGTTCTTC. Translating gives CASSSTHTLGNSYNEQFF. Together with reference TRBV7-9 and TRBJ2-1, the CDR3 gives the full variable domain: DTGVSQNPRHKITKRGQNVTFRCDPISEHNRLYWYRQTLGQGPEFLTYFQNEAQLEKSRLLSDRFSAERPKGSFSTLEIQRTEQGDSAMYLCASSSTHTLGNSYNEQFFGPGTRLTVL.

This clonotype has a handful of counts. The V gene is TRBV4-3, the J gene TRBJ2-7, with 7 bases matching TRBD1. Looked up from germline, CDR1 is LGHNA and CDR2 is YSLEER. CDR3 length: 15 amino acids. Losses at the gene ends were 1 base for V and 0 bases for J; bases not matched to a gene: 3. The CDR3 here is CASSQVQGSSYEQYF. The CDR3 DNA follows: TGCGCCAGCAGCCAAGTACAGGGGAGCTCCTACGAGCAGTACTTC.

This clonotype has a handful of counts. V and J are TRBV20-1 and TRBJ2-1; 9 nucleotides align to TRBD2. After removal of 3 bases from V and 10 bases from J, the junction contained 7 bases not matched to a gene. The CDR3 totals 13 residues. Germline CDR1 DFQATT, CDR2 SNEGSKA (reference sequence). In DNA, the CDR3 is TGCAGTGCTAGGGGCGGGGGGGGTAGCGAGCAGTTCTTC. Protein: CSARGGGGSEQFF.

The chain links TRBV20-1 to TRBJ1-2; D call uncertain. In germline, CDR1 is DFQATT, CDR2 SNEGSKA (reference sequence). The V gene lost 0 bases and the J gene lost 2 bases, with 10 bases spanning the gap. The CDR3 is 14 residues long. The CDR3 loop reads CSARDWEANYGYTF. The CDR3 coding sequence is TGCAGTGCTAGAGATTGGGAAGCAAACTATGGCTACACCTTC.

The chain is built from TRBV24-1 and TRBJ2-2; D unresolved. This CDR3 spans 13 amino acids. V dropped 5 bases and J dropped 6 bases, with 9 bases sitting between them. Per the germline V gene, CDR1 is KGHDR and CDR2 is SFDVKD. This CDR3 is CATSAFRAGELFF. Here the CDR3 DNA reads TGTGCCACCAGTGCATTTCGGGCCGGGGAGCTGTTTTTT.

Concerning this clonotype: A junction boundary mismatches the germline segment, possibly from a read error. This chain joins TRBV15 and TRBJ2-7, with D perhaps matching TRBD1 or TRBD2 (5 bases each). The CDR3 is 15 residues long. Germline V gives CDR1 LNHNV, CDR2 YYDKDF (reference sequence). CDR3 region: CTTSRSREIRYEQYF. The CDR3 DNA is TGTACCACCAGCCGAAGCAGGGAGATCCGCTACGAGCAGTACTTC. Together with reference TRBV15 and TRBJ2-7, the CDR3 gives the full variable domain: DAMVIQNPRYQVTQFGKPVTLSCSQTLNHNVMYWYQQKSSQAPKLLFHYYDKDFNNEADTPDNFQSRRPNTSFCFLDIRSPGLGDTAMYLCTTSRSREIRYEQYFGPGTRLTVT.

Note on this clonotype: One end of the junction does not line up with germline, which may come from a read error. This chain uses TRBV5-1 with TRBJ1-6; possible D gene TRBD1, 6 bases. The CDR3 has 13 residues. CDR1 is SGHRS and CDR2 is YFSETQ in the germline V gene. The CDR3 bases are TGCGCCAGCAGCACCCAACAGGGTTCATCCCTCCACTTT. Encoded protein: CASSTQQGSSLHF.

J is TRBJ1-1 and V is TRBV3-1, with TRBD1 as a possible D gene (5 bases). With 3 bases removed from V and 8 bases from J, the gap between germline ends came to 10 bases. This CDR3 contains 12 residues. Germline-derived CDR1 and CDR2 are LGHDT and YNNKEL (reference sequence). The CDR3: CASSHAGLEAFF. The CDR3 DNA reads TGTGCCAGCAGCCACGCGGGACTGGAAGCTTTCTTT.

CDR3: CASSDSPGLPYGYTF. The DNA for the CDR3 is TGTGCCAGCAGTGACTCCCCGGGCCTTCCTTATGGCTACACCTTC. This rearrangement joins TRBV6-4 to TRBJ1-2; D gene unclear. The V end was cut by 0 bases, the J end by 5 bases, with 13 bases between. Germline-derived CDR1 and CDR2 are MRHNA and SNTAGT. The CDR3 consists of 15 residues.

The chain couples TRBV4-1 to TRBJ1-1, with D unresolved. V lost 5 bases, J lost 7 bases, and 26 bases lay in between. Germline V gives CDR1 MGHRA, CDR2 YSYEKL. The CDR3 has 17 amino acids. CDR3 residues: CASSGRMGRAPEHEAFF. The CDR3 coding sequence is TGCGCCAGCAGCGGCCGTATGGGTAGGGCCCCGGAGCATGAAGCTTTCTTT.

The chain carries TRBV29-1 and TRBJ2-5; D is uncertain. The DNA end lines up better with TRBJ2-7; the J call may be wrong. Germline loops: CDR1 SQVTM, CDR2 ANQGSEA. The CDR3 totals 11 residues. In nucleotides, the CDR3 is TGCAGCGTTGGTTCTCCCTCCGAGCAGTACTTC. Residues: CSVGSPSEQYF.

There are a few counts of this clonotype. CDR3 region: CASSSSDSRWGETQYF. CDR3 DNA: TGTGCCAGCAGCTCCTCGGACTCGCGCTGGGGAGAGACCCAGTACTTC. This chain joins TRBV7-9 and TRBJ2-5, with D possibly matching TRBD2 (5 bases). Germline CDR1 is SEHNR and CDR2 is FQNEAQ (reference sequence). This CDR3 contains 16 residues. V was shortened by 4 bases and J by 4 bases, with 19 bases between the two germline ends.

CDR3 amino acids: CASSPRRRESTDTQYF. CDR3 bases: TGCGCCAGCAGCCCACGGCGGCGGGAGAGCACAGATACGCAGTATTTT. This chain uses TRBV5-1 with TRBJ2-3, with 7 bases matching TRBD2. The V segment lost 4 bases and the J segment 0 bases; nucleotides outside the gene matches: 8. The germline gives CDR1 SGHRS, CDR2 YFSETQ. CDR3 size: 16 residues.

The chain recombines TRBV4-1 with TRBJ2-3; D may be TRBD1 (6 bases). The germline V and J ends were trimmed by 4 bases and 1 base, with 15 bases remaining between them. Germline loops: CDR1 MGHRA, CDR2 YSYEKL. There are 16 residues in the CDR3. The CDR3 protein is CASSPRTARGTDTQYF. Written as DNA, the CDR3 is TGCGCCAGCAGCCCACGGACAGCCCGGGGCACAGATACGCAGTATTTT.

The gene calls are TRBV28 and TRBJ2-3; D is ambiguous. Germline V CDR1 and CDR2: MDHEN, SYDVKM. The CDR3 runs to 13 residues. V gave up 5 bases and J gave up 6 bases, with 12 bases separating them. As DNA, the CDR3 is TGTGCCAGCAGTGACGGTTATCGGGATACGCAGTATTTT. Translated, it gives CASSDGYRDTQYF.

The chain has TRBV7-2 and TRBJ1-5; no firm D call. Germline V gene sequence: CDR1 SGHTA, CDR2 FQGNSA. V gave up 5 bases and J gave up 1 base, with 12 bases separating them. The CDR3 consists of 15 residues. CDR3 bases: TGTGCCAGCAGCCGAGTGGCGGAGAGCAATCAGCCCCAGCATTTT. Its translation is CASSRVAESNQPQHF.

There are a few counts of this clonotype. The rearrangement links TRBV5-1 to TRBJ2-7, with a tentative D call TRBD1 (6 bases). The V end was cut by 6 bases, the J end by 3 bases, with 13 bases between. The CDR3 is made up of 13 amino acids. Germline V lookup: CDR1 SGHRS, CDR2 YFSETQ. The CDR3 nucleotides read TGCGCCAGCAACCGGGACACAGTCTACGAGCAGTACTTC. Its protein product is CASNRDTVYEQYF.

This chain joins TRBV28 and TRBJ1-6, with unresolved D. V lost 6 bases, J lost 0 bases, and 9 bases lay in between. This CDR3 contains 15 residues. In germline, CDR1 is MDHEN, CDR2 SYDVKM. The CDR3 coding sequence is TGTGCCAGCAGAGACCTAAGCTCCTATAATTCACCCCTCCACTTT. This translates into CASRDLSSYNSPLHF.

The V call is TRBV4-2, the J call TRBJ2-7; the D gene could be TRBD1 or TRBD2 (6 bases each). Germline lookup yields CDR1 LGHNA and CDR2 YNFKEQ. CDR3 length equals 15 residues. The V gene lost 0 bases and the J gene lost 2 bases, with 11 bases spanning the gap. The CDR3 sequence is CASSQDWGAAYEQYF. The CDR3, as DNA: TGTGCCAGCAGCCAAGATTGGGGGGCTGCCTACGAGCAGTACTTC.

CDR3 region: CASSVRPGTSGTNEQFF. The CDR3 bases are TGTGCCAGCAGCGTCAGACCCGGGACTAGCGGGACGAATGAGCAGTTCTTC. The chain couples TRBV9 to TRBJ2-1; 13 bases map to TRBD2. V lost 2 bases, J lost 7 bases, and 9 bases stayed unmatched. CDR3 size: 17 residues. CDR1 is SGDLS and CDR2 is YYNGEE in the germline V gene.

The chain employs TRBV28 and TRBJ2-1; 11 nucleotides match TRBD1. V was pared by 2 bases and J by 8 bases, with 5 bases of the junction left unmatched. The CDR3 contains 15 residues. Germline V lookup: CDR1 MDHEN, CDR2 SYDVKM. CDR3 nucleotide sequence: TGTGCCAGCAGTTTAATTGGACAGGGGGCCTATGAGCAGTTCTTC. Translating it yields CASSLIGQGAYEQFF.

V is TRBV10-3 and J is TRBJ2-7, with D perhaps matching TRBD1 or TRBD2 (5 bases each). The V gene's germline CDR1 is ENHRY and CDR2 SYGVKD. Trimming pared 4 bases from V and 0 bases from J, leaving 19 bases between. This CDR3 region has 17 residues. CDR3 sequence (DNA): TGTGCCATCAGTGTTTCCCGGGCAGGGACGACCTCCTACGAGCAGTACTTC. Translating gives CAISVSRAGTTSYEQYF.

Only a few counts were recorded for this clonotype. The rearrangement links TRBV27 to TRBJ2-7, with 11 positions matching TRBD2. Germline-derived CDR1 and CDR2 are MNHEY and SMNVEV (reference sequence). After removal of 5 bases from V and 3 bases from J, the junction contained 3 bases not matched to a gene. This CDR3 comprises 14 residues. This CDR3 is CASSPTSGNYEQYF. DNA for the CDR3: TGTGCCAGCAGTCCGACTAGCGGGAACTACGAGCAGTACTTC.

CDR3 coding DNA: TGCAGCGGATTAAGGGAGGGTGAGCAGTACTTC. This codes for CSGLREGEQYF. The gene calls are TRBV29-1 and TRBJ2-5, with 7 bases identical to TRBD2. CDR1 and CDR2 from the germline V gene are SQVTM and ANQGSEA. The CDR3 totals 11 residues. V shed 7 bases, J shed 11 bases, and the junction held 10 bases outside the gene matches.

The J gene is TRBJ2-7, the V gene TRBV20-1, with D perhaps TRBD1 or TRBD2 (5 bases each). The CDR3 spans 14 residues. V lost 4 bases and J lost 0, with 13 bases in between. Per germline, CDR1 DFQATT and CDR2 SNEGSKA (reference sequence). CDR3 DNA sequence: TGCAGTGCTAATCCGGGACGGAACTCCTACGAGCAGTACTTC. Protein: CSANPGRNSYEQYF.

The V call is TRBV20-1, the J call TRBJ2-1; TRBD2 aligns across 9 bases. The germline V gene encodes CDR1 DFQATT and CDR2 SNEGSKA (reference sequence). The CDR3 covers 15 residues. The ends lost 3 bases at V and 6 bases at J; junction bases unmatched: 9. The CDR3 bases are TGCAGTGCTAGGGGGGGACTAGCTTCTTCCAATGAGCAGTTCTTC. It is translated as CSARGGLASSNEQFF.

There are a few counts of this clonotype. This sequence joins TRBV2 and TRBJ2-5; tentatively, D is TRBD2 (6 bases). The J call may be mistaken, given a closer DNA end match to TRBJ2-7. CDR1 and CDR2 from the germline V gene are SNHLY and FYNNEI. The CDR3 loop spans 13 amino acids. The CDR3 nucleotides read TGTGCCAGCGGAGGGATGACGGACTACGAGCAGTACTTC. Its translation: CASGGMTDYEQYF.